Below are 22 T cell receptor beta chains sequenced from a single sample in a study of cytomegalovirus exposure and HLA in healthy donors. Use of 60 Vbeta and 13 Jbeta primers characterized the PCR. The assay was immunoSEQ multiplex PCR, and TCRdb's table has in-frame clones only and misses some. Of 210,000 or so clones listed, roughly 90% are singletons. Material: PBMCs. These receptors originate from a woman in her late teens or twenties in good health and CMV-seronegative.

The chain employs TRBV19 and TRBJ2-1, with TRBD2 matching over 12 bases. The CDR3 contains 18 residues. Germline V CDR1 and CDR2: LNHDA, SQIVND (reference sequence). V was clipped by 8 bases and J by 7 bases; unmatched bases: 18. For the CDR3, the DNA is TGTGCCAGTTACCGACCCCCTAGCGGGAGGGAAAGAGAAAATGAGCAGTTCTTC. Translating gives CASYRPPSGRERENEQFF.

This clone has a single count. This rearrangement joins TRBV19 to TRBJ1-3; D possibly corresponds to TRBD1 (6 bases). V lost 2 bases, J lost 2 bases, and 10 bases lay in between. CDR3 size: 15 residues. The germline V gene encodes CDR1 LNHDA and CDR2 SQIVND (reference sequence). The CDR3 DNA reads as TGTGCCAGTAGTATAATGGGGGCCCCTGGAAACACCATATATTTT. It yields the protein CASSIMGAPGNTIYF.

This chain links TRBV2 with TRBJ2-5, with TRBD1 matching over 7 bases. The germline V gene encodes CDR1 SNHLY and CDR2 FYNNEI. Trimming at V came to 3 bases and at J to 5 bases, leaving 9 bases not matched to a gene. The CDR3 length is 15 residues. DNA of the CDR3: TGTGCCAGCAGTGATGACAGGGCGGTGGGGGAGACCCAGTACTTC. It is translated as CASSDDRAVGETQYF.

The chain joins TRBV6-5 to TRBJ2-1, with 14 positions matching TRBD2. Germline V gene data show CDR1 as MNHEY and CDR2 as SVGAGI. V was clipped by 6 bases and J by 12 bases; unmatched bases: 7. The CDR3 spans 14 residues. CDR3 DNA sequence: TGTGCCAGCAGGGGGACTAGCGGGAGTAAGGGGCAGTTCTTC. This encodes CASRGTSGSKGQFF.

J is TRBJ2-7 and V is TRBV11-3, with TRBD2 identical over 10 bases. V lost 0 bases and J lost 7; bases outside the gene matches: 18. The length of the CDR3 is 19 residues. Germline V CDR1 and CDR2: SGHNT, YENEEA. The CDR3 loop reads CASSLDPLPRLAGVVEQYF. CDR3 bases: TGTGCCAGCAGCTTAGATCCGTTACCGCGGCTAGCGGGAGTGGTGGAGCAGTACTTC.

This clone was recorded a few times. The gene calls are TRBV5-4 and TRBJ2-7; a weak D match, TRBD2 (6 bases). V was pared by 4 bases and J by 5 bases, with 22 bases between. CDR1 is SGHNT and CDR2 is YYREEE in the germline V gene (reference sequence). The CDR3 is 16 residues long. CDR3 protein: CASSPWSGLPLNEQYF. The CDR3, as DNA: TGTGCCAGCAGCCCCTGGTCTGGACTACCTCTAAACGAGCAGTACTTC.

The V and J genes are TRBV5-1 and TRBJ2-3; the D gene is possibly TRBD1 (6 bases). The CDR3 totals 17 residues. Germline V gives CDR1 SGHRS, CDR2 YFSETQ. Trimming left V 3 bases short and J 0 bases short, with 17 bases between. The CDR3 DNA reads as TGCGCCAGCAGCTCAGCATACAGGGTATCTAGCACAGATACGCAGTATTTT. Translating it yields CASSSAYRVSSTDTQYF.

This sequence joins TRBV11-2 and TRBJ2-1, with 11 bases aligning to TRBD2. Germline CDR1 SGHAT, CDR2 FQNNGV. V shed 4 bases and J 2 bases; nucleotides not matched to a gene: 10. The CDR3 length is 18 residues. CDR3 residues: CASSSDSGGVIAYNEQFF. The CDR3 bases are TGTGCCAGCAGCTCAGATAGCGGGGGGGTGATAGCCTACAATGAGCAGTTCTTC.

This clone came up a few times. The J gene is TRBJ1-2, the V gene TRBV10-2; TRBD1 agrees at 10 bases. Looked up from germline, CDR1 is WSHSY and CDR2 is SAAADI. V lost 6 bases and J lost 6; bases outside the gene matches: 10. This CDR3 region has 15 residues. The CDR3: CASRGRGTGVNGYTF. The CDR3 nucleotides read TGCGCCAGCAGAGGCCGGGGGACAGGGGTGAATGGCTACACCTTC.

This chain's CDR3 is CASSSIGPYEQYF. CDR3 DNA: TGTGCCAGCAGCTCGATTGGCCCCTACGAGCAGTACTTC. This chain connects TRBV5-6 to TRBJ2-7, with D unclear. Germline CDR1 and CDR2: SGHDT and YYEEEE. The ends were cut back, 3 bases at V and 2 bases at J, with 9 bases in the middle. The CDR3 has 13 amino acids.

The chain is built from TRBV14 and TRBJ1-5, with a possible D match to TRBD1 (6 bases). Germline V gene lookup returns CDR1 SGHDN and CDR2 FVKESK. This CDR3 is 16 amino acids long. The V end lost 4 bases, the J end lost 3 bases, and 16 bases lay between the germline ends. The CDR3 is CASSPGGRGHNQPQHF. In nucleotides, the CDR3 is TGTGCCAGCAGCCCCGGAGGCAGGGGCCACAATCAGCCCCAGCATTTT.

The rearrangement uses TRBV5-5 and TRBJ1-2; D gene uncertain. CDR1 is SGHKS and CDR2 is YYEKEE in the germline V gene (reference sequence). The CDR3 spans 13 residues. With 2 bases removed from V and 3 bases from J, the gap between germline ends came to 8 bases. CDR3 DNA: TGTGCCAGCAGCTTCAGCACAGACTATGGCTACACCTTC. Amino acids: CASSFSTDYGYTF.

In this sample, this clone turned up once. The J gene is TRBJ2-7, the V gene TRBV6-1, with TRBD1 matching 10 bases. V gave up 0 bases and J gave up 2 bases; unmatched junction bases: 1. CDR3 length: 15 residues. Germline V gene data show CDR1 as MNHNS and CDR2 as SASEGT. The CDR3 spells CASSEAGQGPYEQYF. The CDR3 DNA follows: TGTGCCAGCAGTGAAGCGGGACAGGGGCCCTACGAGCAGTACTTC.

CDR3 nucleotides: TGTGCCAGCAGCTTAGATCATCGGAGCTCCTACGAGCAGTACTTC. This sequence encodes CASSLDHRSSYEQYF. The chain recombines TRBV11-2 with TRBJ2-7; no reliable D call. The CDR3 is 15 residues long. Looked up from germline, CDR1 is SGHAT and CDR2 is FQNNGV. The V and J ends lost 0 bases and 0 bases respectively, with 9 bases between them. Supplemented by reference TRBV11-2 and TRBJ2-7, the full variable domain reads EAGVAQSPRYKIIEKRQSVAFWCNPISGHATLYWYQQILGQGPKLLIQFQNNGVVDDSQLPKDRFSAERLKGVDSTLKIQPAKLEDSAVYLCASSLDHRSSYEQYFGPGTRLTVT.

This chain links TRBV4-3 with TRBJ2-5; the match to TRBD2 covers 16 bases. This CDR3 region has 18 residues. The J segment lost 5 bases and the V segment lost 3 bases, leaving 9 bases of the junction unmatched. The germline CDR1 and CDR2 sequences are LGHNA and YSLEER. The CDR3 protein is CASSQGLAGGRMEETQYF. The CDR3 nucleotides read TGCGCCAGCAGCCAGGGACTAGCGGGGGGGCGTATGGAGGAGACCCAGTACTTC.

The chain uses TRBV27 and TRBJ1-2; the D gene is possibly TRBD1 (5 bases). Germline values: CDR1 MNHEY, CDR2 SMNVEV (reference sequence). The V end lost 6 bases, the J end lost 6 bases, and 17 bases lay between the germline ends. The CDR3 spans 14 residues. The CDR3 protein is CASSGGVLGHGYTF. Here the CDR3 DNA reads TGTGCCAGCAGCGGCGGAGTGTTGGGGCATGGCTACACCTTC.

In its sample, this clone was seen once. The chain recombines TRBV7-2 with TRBJ2-3; TRBD2 agrees at 9 bases. CDR3 length: 19 amino acids. Germline trimming cut 0 bases from V and 2 bases from J; bases unmatched to any gene: 12. Per germline, CDR1 SGHTA and CDR2 FQGNSA. The CDR3 loop is CASSLAGRGGGAVTDTQYF. The CDR3 coding sequence is TGTGCCAGCAGCTTAGCGGGACGTGGCGGGGGGGCGGTCACAGATACGCAGTATTTT.

V and J are TRBV29-1 and TRBJ2-3, with D tentatively TRBD2 (5 bases). Trimming took 4 bases from V and 6 from J, leaving 17 bases between them. The CDR3 sequence is 14 residues long. Germline V gene lookup returns CDR1 SQVTM and CDR2 ANQGSEA. The CDR3 nucleotides read TGCAGCGTTGTAGGCCAGACGACTACGGATACGCAGTATTTT. This encodes CSVVGQTTTDTQYF.

This rearrangement joins TRBV5-1 to TRBJ2-7; TRBD1 matches 7 bases. Trimming took 0 bases from V and 2 from J; bases not matched to a gene: 5. The CDR3 length is 15 residues. In germline, CDR1 is SGHRS, CDR2 YFSETQ. CDR3 loop: CASSLATGVTYEQYF. The CDR3 nucleotides read TGCGCCAGCAGCTTGGCCACAGGGGTAACCTACGAGCAGTACTTC.

The chain recombines TRBV10-3 with TRBJ1-1, with 8 bases fitting TRBD1. V was clipped by 6 bases and J by 1 base; unmatched bases: 1. The CDR3 has 13 amino acids. Germline values: CDR1 ENHRY, CDR2 SYGVKD. The CDR3 sequence is CAIRGTGNTEAFF. The CDR3, as DNA: TGTGCCATCAGAGGGACAGGGAACACTGAAGCTTTCTTT.

V is TRBV2 and J is TRBJ1-2; a possible D gene is TRBD1 (6 bases). Germline CDR1 reads SNHLY; CDR2 reads FYNNEI. The CDR3 loop spans 15 amino acids. V was trimmed by 6 bases and J by 7 bases, leaving 21 bases between them. CDR3 residues: CASRRRTESEPGYTF. CDR3 DNA sequence: TGTGCCAGCAGGCGCCGGACAGAGTCTGAACCTGGCTACACCTTC.

CDR3: CASSFPGTEAFF. DNA for the CDR3: TGTGCCAGCAGCTTTCCGGGGACTGAAGCTTTCTTT. V and J are TRBV5-8 and TRBJ1-1; D not resolved. V was trimmed by 2 bases and J by 5 bases, leaving 7 bases between them. Looked up from germline, CDR1 is SGHTS and CDR2 is YDEGEE. The CDR3 consists of 12 residues.